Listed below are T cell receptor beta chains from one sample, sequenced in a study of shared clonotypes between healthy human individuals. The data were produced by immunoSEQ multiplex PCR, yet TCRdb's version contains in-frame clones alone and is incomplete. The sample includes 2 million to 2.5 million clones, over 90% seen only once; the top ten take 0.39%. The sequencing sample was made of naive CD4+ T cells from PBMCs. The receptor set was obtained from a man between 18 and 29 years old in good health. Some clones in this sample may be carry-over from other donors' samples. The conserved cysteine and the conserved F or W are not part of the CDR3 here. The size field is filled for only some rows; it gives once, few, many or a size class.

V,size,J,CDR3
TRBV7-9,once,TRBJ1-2,ASSILQSKRT
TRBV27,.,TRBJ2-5,ASRGTGRGTQY
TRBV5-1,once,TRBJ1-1,ASSWDPPNTEAF
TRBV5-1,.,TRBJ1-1,ASSLEGQMNTEAF
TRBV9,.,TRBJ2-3,ASSVAPVADTQY
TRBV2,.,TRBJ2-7,ASRVAGLSYEQY
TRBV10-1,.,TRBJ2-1,ASSGWGTSSYNEQF
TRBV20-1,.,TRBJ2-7,SAPGNEQY
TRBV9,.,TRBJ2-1,ASSVASGASGLDEQF
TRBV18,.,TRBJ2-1,ASSPRTGGDNEQF
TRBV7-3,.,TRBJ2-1,ASSLTPGGLYNEQF
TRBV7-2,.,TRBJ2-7,ASSRQGTYEQY
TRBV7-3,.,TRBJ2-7,ASSLTFGRGSNYEQY
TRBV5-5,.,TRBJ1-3,ASSLALGQGIGNTIY
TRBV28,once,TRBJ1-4,ASSRSGQGLNEKLF
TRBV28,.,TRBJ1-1,ASEDRGLLNTEAF
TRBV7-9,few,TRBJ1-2,ASSRDSNYGYT
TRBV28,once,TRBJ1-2,ASNPGQGYGYT
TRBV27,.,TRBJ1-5,ASSMRATDSQPQH
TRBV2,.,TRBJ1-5,ASNWLAVDQPQH
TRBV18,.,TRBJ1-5,ASSPRQGLDNQPQH
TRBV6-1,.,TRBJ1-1,AGAGQGTEAF
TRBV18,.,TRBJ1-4,ASSPGRTNEKLF
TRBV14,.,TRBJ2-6,ASSQARETLNSGANVLT
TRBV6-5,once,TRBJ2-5,ASSFSGSTRETQY
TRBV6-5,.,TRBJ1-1,ASSYRGENTEAF
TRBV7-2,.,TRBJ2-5,ASSLVAGKETQY
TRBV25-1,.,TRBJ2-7,ASSHYGIPYEQY
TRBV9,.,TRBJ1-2,ASSLTTNYGYT
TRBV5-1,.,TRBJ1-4,ASSLEGTGSEKLF
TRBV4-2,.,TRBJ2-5,ASSQGVAVETQY
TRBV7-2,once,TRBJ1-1,ASRFQSNRQGADTEAF
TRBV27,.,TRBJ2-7,ASSFYPPYEQY
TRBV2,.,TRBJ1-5,ASSDGFGNQPQH
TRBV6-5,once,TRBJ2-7,ASSAGRSPFLEQY
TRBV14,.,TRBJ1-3,ASSQRTGGNTIY
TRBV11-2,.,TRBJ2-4,ASSPALAKNIQY
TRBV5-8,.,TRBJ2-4,ASSQTGAKNIQY
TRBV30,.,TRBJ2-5,AWRLTTSAETQY
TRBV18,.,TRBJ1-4,ASSPPQGDNEKLF
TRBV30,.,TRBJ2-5,AWSVLPGNQETQY
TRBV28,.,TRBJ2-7,ASIGTGGTYSYEQY
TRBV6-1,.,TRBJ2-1,ASRVSLANEQF
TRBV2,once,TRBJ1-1,ASSAVLYTEAF
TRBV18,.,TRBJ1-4,ASSLRQAATNEKLF
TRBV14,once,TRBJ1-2,ASSQVGSGVFGYT
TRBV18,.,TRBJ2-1,ASSRRLAGDDNEQF
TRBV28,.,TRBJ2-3,AGTSGASTDTQY
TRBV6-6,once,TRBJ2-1,ASSYSGPRDEQF
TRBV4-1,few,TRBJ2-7,ASSQAPSYEQY
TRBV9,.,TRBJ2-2,ASRTSANGELF
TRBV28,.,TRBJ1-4,ASSPLHGGTGVFSEKLF
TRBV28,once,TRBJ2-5,ASSSIQETQY
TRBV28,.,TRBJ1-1,ASSETALNTEAF
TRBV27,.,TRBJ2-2,ASSDRRNTGELF